This T cell receptor beta chain stems from a study of blood T cell repertoires in COVID-19. Profiling relied on immunoSEQ multiplex PCR, and the TCRdb table lists in-frame clones only, not all of them. The sample shows about 200,000 clones, approximately 90% of them seen only once. This CDR3 region has 12 residues. The V gene lost 6 bases and the J gene lost 10 bases, with 12 bases spanning the gap. Germline-derived CDR1 and CDR2 are KGHDR and SFDVKD. The specimen sequenced was peripheral blood. The receptor was isolated from a man in his fifties or sixties with COVID-19, enrolled during active disease. V usage is TRBV24-1 and J usage is TRBJ2-1; tentative D call: TRBD1 (5 bases). The CDR3 sequence: CATSTGSGEQFF. In nucleotides, the CDR3 is TGTGCCACCAGTACAGGTTCCGGGGAGCAGTTCTTC.